This T cell receptor beta chain originates from a study of shared clonotypes between healthy human individuals. General study findings and limits: Estimated richness values were generally larger in naive subsets than in memory subsets.

Worth noting for this clone: As yet, its antigen is unknown.

TCRdb keeps only in-frame clones here, not all; method: immunoSEQ multiplex PCR. The repertoire includes 700,000 to 950,000 clones, roughly 96% of them detected once, and about 0.22% sits in the top ten. Naive CD8 cells lacked CD45RO and underwent positive selection for CCR7, leaving out terminally differentiated effector memory CD45RA+ cells. This CDR3 has 13 residues. V was trimmed by 5 bases and J by 0 bases, leaving 8 bases between them. Germline assignment: CDR1 SGHAT and CDR2 FQDESV (reference sequence). The TCR comes from a man aged 30 to 39 in good health. V usage is TRBV11-1 and J usage is TRBJ2-7; D remains ambiguous. Sample: naive CD8+ T cells sorted from blood. The CDR3, as DNA: TGTGCCAGCAGCGCACAAACCTCCTACGAGCAGTACTTC. It specifies CASSAQTSYEQYF.